This T cell receptor (beta chain) was sequenced for a study of cytomegalovirus exposure and HLA in healthy donors. Germline V gives CDR1 SGHRS, CDR2 YFSETQ. V lost 0 bases and J lost 4; bases outside the gene matches: 8. The CDR3 covers 16 residues. Primers for the PCR totalled 60 Vbeta and 13 Jbeta. Assay: immunoSEQ multiplex PCR; the TCRdb copy retains only in-frame clones and omits some. The sample lists 170,000 or so clones; under 85% were seen once. The chain couples TRBV5-1 to TRBJ2-3; 7 positions agree with TRBD2. Sequencing was performed on PBMCs. This sequence was found in a man aged 18 to 35 in good health and CMV-seronegative. The CDR3 loop is CASSLGAGVVADTQYF. CDR3 sequence (DNA): TGCGCCAGCAGCTTGGGGGCGGGAGTAGTAGCAGATACGCAGTATTTT.